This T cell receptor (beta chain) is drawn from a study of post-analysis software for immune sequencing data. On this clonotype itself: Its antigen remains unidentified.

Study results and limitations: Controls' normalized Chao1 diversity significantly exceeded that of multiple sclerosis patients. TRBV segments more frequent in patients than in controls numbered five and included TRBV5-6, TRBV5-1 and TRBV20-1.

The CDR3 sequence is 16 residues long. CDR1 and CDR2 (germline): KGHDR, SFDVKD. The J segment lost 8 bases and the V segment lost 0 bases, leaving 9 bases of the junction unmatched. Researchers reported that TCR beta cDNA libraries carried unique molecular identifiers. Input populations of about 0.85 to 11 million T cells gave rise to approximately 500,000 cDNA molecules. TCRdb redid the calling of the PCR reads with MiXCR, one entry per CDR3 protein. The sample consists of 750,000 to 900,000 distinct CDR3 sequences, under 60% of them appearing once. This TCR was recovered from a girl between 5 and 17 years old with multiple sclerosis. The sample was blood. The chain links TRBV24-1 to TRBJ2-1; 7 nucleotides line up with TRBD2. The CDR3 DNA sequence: TGTGCCACCAGTGATTTGGGGCGGGAGCAAGTCGATGAGCAGTTCTTC. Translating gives CATSDLGREQVDEQFF.